This T cell receptor beta chain was found in a study of OX40 agonist ivuxolimab in advanced cancers. Turning to the study itself: Six ivuxolimab dose levels, 0.01 to 10 mg/kg, were given intravenously every 2 weeks. Those enrolled were 70% to 85% male, with a mean age of about 60 years and ages from roughly 20 to 85. Three patients, one with hepatocellular carcinoma and two with cutaneous melanoma, responded partially.

No patient had autoimmune disease or received systemic immunosuppression. Clones were sequenced by immunoSEQ multiplex PCR, and TCRdb holds only the in-frame ones, with some missing. Of roughly 61,000 clones listed, around nine tenths were seen once; the top ten hold roughly 0.77%. This CDR3 comprises 13 residues. V was shortened by 6 bases and J by 8 bases, with 17 bases between the two germline ends. Germline V gives CDR1 SGHNT, CDR2 YYREEE (reference sequence). Material: CD4+ or CD8+ T cells sorted from blood, obtained in a trial of the OX40 agonist ivuxolimab. This clonotype was obtained from an adult with an advanced solid tumor such as melanoma, head and neck, liver or kidney cancer. The chain couples TRBV5-4 to TRBJ1-2; tentative D call: TRBD1 (5 bases). The CDR3 DNA is TGTGCCAGCACATCGGAGGGGTGGAAAGGCTACACCTTC. Protein product: CASTSEGWKGYTF.